The TCR beta chain described here comes from a study of Ad26.COV2.S vaccination and SARS-CoV-2 variants. V was trimmed by 1 base and J by 6 bases, leaving 12 bases between them. Germline CDR1 reads LGHNA; CDR2 reads YSLEER. The CDR3 runs 15 residues. Treatment in this sample: over 15 received Ad26.COV2.S at low or high dose, single or two shots; 5 received placebo; per-sample allocation not given. Sample collection was performed on day 63 after the first vaccine or placebo injection. Here immunoSEQ multiplex PCR was the method, and the copy in TCRdb shows in-frame clones only, minus some. This table has about 320,000 clones, more than 70% appearing once.

The J gene is TRBJ2-2, the V gene TRBV4-3; D is possibly TRBD1 (6 bases). The sequenced sample was peripheral blood, obtained in a trial of Ad26.COV2.S vaccine versus placebo. This clonotype originated in a person between 18 and 60 years old who received the Ad26.COV2.S COVID-19 vaccine or a placebo. The CDR3 sequence is CASSQVAGVPGELFF. The DNA for the CDR3 is TGCGCCAGCAGCCAAGTAGCAGGGGTTCCCGGGGAGCTGTTTTTT.